A single T cell receptor (beta chain) is shown here with its context. This entry comes from a study of shared clonotypes between healthy human individuals. Clones were sequenced by immunoSEQ multiplex PCR, and TCRdb holds only the in-frame ones, with some missing. Of approximately 2,000,000 clones in the sample, just under 95% were seen once. Germline CDR1 ENHRY, CDR2 SYGVKD. This CDR3 comprises 14 residues. After removal of 5 bases from V and 1 base from J, the junction contained 2 bases not matched to a gene. The rearrangement joins TRBV10-3 to TRBJ2-3, with TRBD1 matching 8 bases. The source material was naive CD4+ T cells from PBMCs. The subset denotes: CD45RA+ positively selected. The receptor was isolated from a young man in good health. Some clones in this sample may be carry-over from other donors' samples. CDR3 in DNA: TGTGCCATCAGTTCGGGACAGGGCACAGATACGCAGTATTTT. Translation gives CAISSGQGTDTQYF.